The 17 T cell receptor beta chains reported below all come from one sample, sequenced in a study of blood T cell repertoires in COVID-19. Sequencing was performed with immunoSEQ multiplex PCR; in TCRdb, only in-frame clones are kept and a portion is missing. The data hold 65,000 to 100,000 clones, with about 84% observed a single time. Sequenced sample: peripheral blood. The receptor source for this set is a human donor in a cohort sampled during active COVID-19.

V and J are TRBV6-4 and TRBJ2-1; 7 bases are shared with TRBD2. With V trimmed by 0 bases and J by 4 bases, 6 bases remained unmatched. The germline gives CDR1 MRHNA, CDR2 SNTAGT. This CDR3 is 16 amino acids long. The CDR3, as DNA: TGTGCCAGCAGTGACTCGGCGGTGGGGGGGTACAATGAGCAGTTCTTC. Encoded protein: CASSDSAVGGYNEQFF.

The V gene is TRBV11-2, the J gene TRBJ2-7; perhaps TRBD2 as D (6 bases). Germline V CDR1 and CDR2: SGHAT, FQNNGV. The CDR3 consists of 15 residues. V was pared by 1 base and J by 4 bases, with 14 bases between. The CDR3 sequence: CASSLGAGRSYEQYF. CDR3 bases: TGTGCCAGCAGCTTAGGAGCGGGCAGGTCGTACGAGCAGTACTTC.

The chain couples TRBV2 to TRBJ2-4; 15 bases match TRBD2. The V gene end was trimmed by 5 bases and the J gene end by 0 bases; junction bases not matched to a gene: 11. This CDR3 is built from 20 residues. CDR1 is SNHLY and CDR2 is FYNNEI in the germline V gene. The CDR3: CASSFPGLAGGSLAKNIQYF. CDR3 bases: TGTGCCAGCAGTTTTCCGGGACTAGCGGGGGGCTCACTAGCCAAAAACATTCAGTACTTC.

The rearrangement joins TRBV2 to TRBJ2-2; 8 bases are shared with TRBD1. The junction had 3 bases not matched to a gene; V was cut back by 5 bases and J by 7 bases. Germline V gene data show CDR1 as SNHLY and CDR2 as FYNNEI. The CDR3 spans 13 residues. This chain's CDR3 is CASSRQGNGELFF. In DNA, the CDR3 is TGTGCCAGCAGTCGACAGGGGAACGGGGAGCTGTTTTTT.

The gene calls are TRBV10-3 and TRBJ2-7; D uncertain. This CDR3 comprises 15 residues. Germline V gene data show CDR1 as ENHRY and CDR2 as SYGVKD. V gave up 3 bases and J gave up 0 bases, with 12 bases separating them. The CDR3 region has the DNA TGTGCCATCAGTGAACCGGTCCTGAGCTCCTACGAGCAGTACTTC. As protein: CAISEPVLSSYEQYF.

The chain employs TRBV28 and TRBJ1-5, with TRBD1 matching 8 bases. This CDR3 is built from 15 residues. V was pared by 6 bases and J by 7 bases, with 11 bases of the junction left unmatched. In germline, CDR1 is MDHEN, CDR2 SYDVKM. The CDR3 DNA reads TGTGCCAGCAGCACCGCGCAGGGGGCTTACCAGCCCCAGCATTTT. Protein product: CASSTAQGAYQPQHF.

This CDR3 reads CASSLQETQYF. In DNA, the CDR3 is TGTGCCAGCAGCCTCCAAGAGACCCAGTACTTC. The chain links TRBV7-9 to TRBJ2-5; no clear D. From germline, CDR1 is SEHNR and CDR2 FQNEAQ (reference sequence). The ends were cut back, 5 bases at V and 1 base at J, with 2 bases in the middle. This CDR3 has 11 amino acids.

The chain has TRBV4-2 and TRBJ2-3; 9 positions agree with TRBD2. J lost 5 bases, V lost 0 bases, and 3 bases had no gene match. Germline assignment: CDR1 LGHNA and CDR2 YNFKEQ. The CDR3 contains 15 residues. This chain's CDR3 is CASSQDRTSVDTQYF. The CDR3 DNA sequence: TGTGCCAGCAGCCAAGATCGGACTAGCGTAGATACGCAGTATTTT.

J is TRBJ1-2 and V is TRBV28; TRBD1 agrees at 8 bases. This CDR3 is 15 amino acids long. The trim removed 7 bases at V and 1 base at J, leaving 8 bases unmatched. Germline loops: CDR1 MDHEN, CDR2 SYDVKM. In nucleotides, the CDR3 is TGTGCCAGCAAACTGAGGGACAGGTTTAACTATGGCTACACCTTC. This translates into CASKLRDRFNYGYTF.

This clone was counted a few times. The V call is TRBV4-1, the J call TRBJ2-7; the D gene is possibly TRBD2 (5 bases). Deletions cut 1 base from V and 1 base from J, with 8 bases between. The CDR3 consists of 14 residues. Germline V gene sequence: CDR1 MGHRA, CDR2 YSYEKL. CDR3 nucleotides: TGCGCCAGCAGCCAAGTTAGCGATTCCTACGAGCAGTACTTC. It codes for CASSQVSDSYEQYF.

This clone was seen a handful of times. This chain joins TRBV18 and TRBJ2-7, with 12 bases identical to TRBD1. Trimming removed 8 bases from V and 7 bases from J; junction bases left unmatched: 12. This CDR3 has 15 residues. The germline gives CDR1 KGHSH, CDR2 LQKENI. The CDR3 DNA sequence: TGTGCCAGCCATAAACCGGGACAGGGGGCCTCTGAGCAGTACTTC. This encodes CASHKPGQGASEQYF.

The V and J genes are TRBV2 and TRBJ1-2; TRBD1 matches 9 bases. V shed 10 bases and J 4 bases; nucleotides not matched to a gene: 13. This CDR3 is 15 amino acids long. Germline values: CDR1 SNHLY, CDR2 FYNNEI. The DNA for the CDR3 is TGTGCCACCCCGAGGGCGACAGGGGGAACCTATGGCTACACCTTC. As protein: CATPRATGGTYGYTF.

V gene TRBV11-2 combines with J gene TRBJ2-3; D unclear. CDR3 size: 11 residues. Germline CDR1 SGHAT, CDR2 FQNNGV. The chain's CDR3 is CATQTSDTQYF. DNA of the CDR3: TGTGCAACCCAGACATCAGATACGCAGTATTTT. Based on the CDR3 plus reference TRBV11-2 and TRBJ2-3, the full variable domain is EAGVAQSPRYKIIEKRQSVAFWCNPISGHATLYWYQQILGQGPKLLIQFQNNGVVDDSQLPKDRFSAERLKGVDSTLKIQPAKLEDSAVYLCATQTSDTQYFGPGTRLTVL.

The chain recombines TRBV5-1 with TRBJ2-3; 9 nucleotides agree with TRBD2. The CDR3 has 15 residues. V was pared by 3 bases and J by 6 bases, with 8 bases of the junction left unmatched. The germline gives CDR1 SGHRS, CDR2 YFSETQ. This chain's CDR3 is CASSSSGLASDTQYF. In DNA form, the CDR3 reads TGCGCCAGCAGCTCCAGCGGACTAGCGTCTGATACGCAGTATTTT.

This chain joins TRBV5-5 and TRBJ2-5; D not resolved. CDR1 and CDR2 (germline): SGHKS, YYEKEE (reference sequence). Trimming left V 4 bases short and J 0 bases short, with 7 bases between. This CDR3 contains 13 residues. The CDR3 region has the DNA TGTGCCAGCAGCCCGTCGTACCAAGAGACCCAGTACTTC. Translating gives CASSPSYQETQYF. The full variable domain, completed using reference TRBV5-5 and TRBJ2-5, is DAGVTQSPTHLIKTRGQQVTLRCSPISGHKSVSWYQQVLGQGPQFIFQYYEKEERGRGNFPDRFSARQFPNYSSELNVNALLLGDSALYLCASSPSYQETQYFGPGTRLLVL.

The gene calls are TRBV28 and TRBJ1-2, with a tentative D call TRBD1 (6 bases). The germline V and J ends were trimmed by 3 bases and 3 bases, with 8 bases remaining between them. CDR3 length equals 13 residues. Germline lookup yields CDR1 MDHEN and CDR2 SYDVKM. The CDR3 loop is CASSFGQHYGYTF. The DNA for the CDR3 is TGTGCCAGCAGTTTCGGACAGCACTATGGCTACACCTTC.

This chain connects TRBV2 to TRBJ1-1, with TRBD1 matching 7 bases. The CDR3 is made up of 14 amino acids. The V gene's germline CDR1 is SNHLY and CDR2 FYNNEI. V was clipped by 6 bases and J by 0 bases; unmatched bases: 4. This CDR3 is CASSYRGLNTEAFF. The CDR3, as DNA: TGTGCCAGCAGCTACAGGGGATTGAACACTGAAGCTTTCTTT.